One sample yielded the 32 T cell receptor beta chains listed below, sequenced in a study of long-term antiretroviral therapy in people with HIV. Version v3.0 of the immunoSEQ assay ran at survey level. Sequencing was performed with immunoSEQ multiplex PCR; in TCRdb, only in-frame clones are kept and a portion is missing. The table records over 9,500 clones, 75% of them present only once. This specimen consisted of unsorted PBMCs, obtained 1.8 years before starting antiretroviral therapy. Every receptor here comes from a middle-aged man with HIV.

The V call is TRBV6-6, the J call TRBJ1-2, with 8 bases lining up with TRBD1. CDR1 is MNHNY and CDR2 is SVGAGI in the germline V gene (reference sequence). Germline trimming cut 7 bases from V and 4 bases from J; bases unmatched to any gene: 5. The CDR3 is 13 residues long. The CDR3 DNA follows: TGTGCCAGCATTAACAGGGGGACCTATGGCTACACCTTC. It encodes CASINRGTYGYTF.

This clone was seen only a few times. The V and J genes are TRBV23-1 and TRBJ2-7; either TRBD1 or TRBD2 may supply D (5 bases each). TRBV23-1 is labeled an ORF, and its function is uncertain. The CDR3 covers 16 residues. Trimming pared 2 bases from V and 6 bases from J, leaving 20 bases between. CDR3 sequence (DNA): TGCGCCAGCAGTCAACCCCCCGGGACGGACGGAGGCGAGCAGTACTTC. The encoded protein is CASSQPPGTDGGEQYF.

The rearrangement uses TRBV5-1 and TRBJ1-2; the D gene is possibly TRBD1 (5 bases). Looked up from germline, CDR1 is SGHRS and CDR2 is YFSETQ. The CDR3 extends over 15 amino acids. V lost 0 bases and J 4 bases, leaving 13 bases between the germline ends. The CDR3 loop reads CASSLGARAPYGYTF. CDR3 nucleotides: TGCGCCAGCAGCTTGGGGGCCAGGGCCCCCTATGGCTACACCTTC.

The CDR3 bases are TGTGCCAGCAGCCCCTCTACGGACTTCATCCGCTACGAGCAGTACTTC. Encoded protein: CASSPSTDFIRYEQYF. This sequence joins TRBV27 and TRBJ2-7; maybe TRBD2 (5 bases). V lost 6 bases and J 3 bases, leaving 21 bases between the germline ends. The CDR3 is made up of 16 amino acids. Per germline, CDR1 MNHEY and CDR2 SMNVEV (reference sequence).

This rearrangement joins TRBV7-2 to TRBJ2-1; 14 nucleotides agree with TRBD2. CDR3 length: 15 amino acids. J was trimmed by 7 bases and V by 6 bases; bases with no gene match: 5. Germline assignment: CDR1 SGHTA and CDR2 FQGNSA. The CDR3 sequence: CASRRLAGGHNEQFF. The CDR3 DNA reads TGTGCCAGCAGACGACTAGCGGGGGGGCATAATGAGCAGTTCTTC.

In its sample, this clone was seen a few times. This sequence joins TRBV27 and TRBJ1-2, with no clear D. The germline V gene encodes CDR1 MNHEY and CDR2 SMNVEV (reference sequence). This CDR3 spans 15 amino acids. Deletions cut 4 bases from V and 1 base from J, with 13 bases between. The DNA for the CDR3 is TGTGCCAGCAGTTCGGGCGGGCGGGATAACTATGGCTACACCTTC. Encoded protein: CASSSGGRDNYGYTF.

This clone qualifies as medium-sized. The gene calls are TRBV9 and TRBJ1-1; TRBD1 is a possible D gene (5 bases). Per the germline V gene, CDR1 is SGDLS and CDR2 is YYNGEE. This CDR3 region has 13 residues. Trimming shortened V by 3 bases and J by 2 bases, and 8 bases separated the two germline ends. This chain's CDR3 is CASSGGVNTEAFF. The CDR3 DNA reads TGTGCCAGCAGCGGGGGGGTAAACACTGAAGCTTTCTTT. The full variable domain, in which reference TRBV9 and TRBJ1-1 provide the parts outside the CDR3, is DSGVTQTPKHLITATGQRVTLRCSPRSGDLSVYWYQQSLDQGLQFLIQYYNGEERAKGNILERFSAQQFPDLHSELNLSSLELGDSALYFCASSGGVNTEAFFGQGTRLTVV.

The V call is TRBV7-9, the J call TRBJ1-4, with 10 bases fitting TRBD1. The CDR3 spans 14 residues. Germline assignment: CDR1 SEHNR and CDR2 FQNEAQ (reference sequence). J was trimmed by 6 bases and V by 10 bases; bases with no gene match: 8. The CDR3 reads CAIPTGGRDEKLFF. CDR3 coding DNA: TGTGCCATTCCGACAGGGGGCAGGGATGAAAAACTGTTTTTT.

The genes are TRBV11-2 and TRBJ1-3; 7 nucleotides line up with TRBD1. The CDR3 totals 15 residues. The junction had 2 bases not matched to a gene; V was cut back by 3 bases and J by 0 bases. In germline, CDR1 is SGHAT, CDR2 FQNNGV. CDR3 in DNA: TGTGCCAGCAGCTTTTCAGGGGGCTCTGGAAACACCATATATTTT. Translating it yields CASSFSGGSGNTIYF.

The chain recombines TRBV7-9 with TRBJ1-2, with TRBD1 identical over 8 bases. Germline V CDR1 and CDR2: SEHNR, FQNEAQ (reference sequence). With 4 bases clipped from V and 3 bases from J, the junction kept 10 bases outside the gene matches. CDR3 length: 16 residues. DNA for the CDR3: TGTGCCAGCAGCTCCCTCCCGGACAGGGAGGACTATGGCTACACCTTC. Its protein is CASSSLPDREDYGYTF.

The chain combines TRBV6-4 with TRBJ2-7, with D unresolved. Germline CDR1 MRHNA, CDR2 SNTAGT. V was clipped by 8 bases and J by 3 bases, with 8 bases between them. The CDR3 covers 11 residues. CDR3 DNA sequence: TGTGCCAGCCCTGTTAACTACGAGCAGTACTTC. Its protein is CASPVNYEQYF.

This clone has just a few counts. The chain links TRBV5-4 to TRBJ1-2, with TRBD1 matching over 8 bases. Germline V gene sequence: CDR1 SGHNT, CDR2 YYREEE (reference sequence). V gave up 6 bases and J gave up 3 bases; unmatched junction bases: 7. There are 14 residues in the CDR3. CDR3 coding DNA: TGTGCCAGCAAGGGACAGGCGTTACACTATGGCTACACCTTC. This sequence encodes CASKGQALHYGYTF.

In its sample, this clone was seen a few times. The chain combines TRBV5-4 with TRBJ1-2; no clear D gene. Trimming cost V 2 bases and J 8 bases, with 13 bases left between them. CDR1 is SGHNT, CDR2 YYREEE, per germline (reference sequence). This CDR3 region has 13 residues. The chain's CDR3 is CASSLENSGGYTF. DNA for the CDR3: TGTGCCAGCAGCTTAGAGAACAGTGGAGGCTACACCTTC. Full variable domain (remainder filled in from reference TRBV5-4 and TRBJ1-2): ETGVTQSPTHLIKTRGQQVTLRCSSQSGHNTVSWYQQALGQGPQFIFQYYREEENGRGNFPPRFSGLQFPNYSSELNVNALELDDSALYLCASSLENSGGYTFGSGTRLTVV.

The chain carries TRBV25-1 and TRBJ2-3; TRBD1 matches at 10 bases. The CDR3 sequence is 16 residues long. Trimming at V came to 4 bases and at J to 2 bases, leaving 6 bases not matched to a gene. Germline V gene lookup returns CDR1 MGHDK and CDR2 SYGVNS. CDR3 region: CASSGTGTGATDTQYF. CDR3 sequence (DNA): TGTGCCAGCAGTGGGACCGGGACAGGGGCCACAGATACGCAGTATTTT. Combining the CDR3 with reference TRBV25-1 and TRBJ2-3 gives the whole variable domain EADIYQTPRYLVIGTGKKITLECSQTMGHDKMYWYQQDPGMELHLIHYSYGVNSTEKGDLSSESTVSRIRTEHFPLTLESARPSHTSQYLCASSGTGTGATDTQYFGPGTRLTVL.

The chain is built from TRBV7-9 and TRBJ1-5; 9 bases fit TRBD1. V lost 5 bases and J lost 6; bases outside the gene matches: 5. The CDR3 totals 14 residues. Per the germline V gene, CDR1 is SEHNR and CDR2 is FQNEAQ (reference sequence). The CDR3 bases are TGTGCCAGCAGCCCCACAGGGGGCCGTCAGCCCCAGCATTTT. It codes for CASSPTGGRQPQHF.

This clone is labeled medium-sized. In DNA form, the CDR3 reads TGCGCCAGCAGCCAAGTCGGCGTCTACACCTTC. Its protein product is CASSQVGVYTF. The rearrangement links TRBV4-1 to TRBJ1-2; no clear D. This CDR3 comprises 11 residues. Germline CDR1 and CDR2: MGHRA and YSYEKL. The V end lost 1 base, the J end lost 10 bases, and 7 bases lay between the germline ends.

This clone turned up a few times. The rearrangement uses TRBV18 and TRBJ1-3; D is unresolved. The germline V gene has CDR1 KGHSH and CDR2 LQKENI. The V and J ends lost 0 bases and 0 bases respectively, with 3 bases between them. This CDR3 has 14 amino acids. CDR3 DNA sequence: TGTGCCAGCTCACCACCGGGCTCTGGAAACACCATATATTTT. Translating gives CASSPPGSGNTIYF.

The chain carries TRBV7-9 and TRBJ2-4, with TRBD1 matching over 8 bases. Trimming at V came to 5 bases and at J to 0 bases, leaving 6 bases not matched to a gene. Germline assignment: CDR1 SEHNR and CDR2 FQNEAQ (reference sequence). The CDR3 has 16 amino acids. CDR3 coding DNA: TGTGCCAGCAGCCCACGACAGGGGTCAGCCAAAAACATTCAGTACTTC. It codes for CASSPRQGSAKNIQYF.

This chain links TRBV14 with TRBJ2-6; D is undetermined. Trimming left V 3 bases short and J 0 bases short, with 6 bases between. The CDR3 spans 15 residues. CDR1 is SGHDN and CDR2 is FVKESK in the germline V gene. CDR3 loop: CASSHTFSGANVLTF. CDR3 DNA: TGTGCCAGCAGCCATACCTTCTCTGGGGCCAACGTCCTGACTTTC.

V is TRBV19 and J is TRBJ1-2; no clear D. The V end was cut by 5 bases, the J end by 1 base, with 14 bases between. This CDR3 has 15 amino acids. In germline, CDR1 is LNHDA, CDR2 SQIVND (reference sequence). The CDR3 bases are TGTGCCAGTAGTGCCGCCTCGAATGGTAACTATGGCTACACCTTC. Encoded protein: CASSAASNGNYGYTF.

The chain couples TRBV7-9 to TRBJ2-3, with 7 positions matching TRBD1. The CDR3 has 16 amino acids. The V and J ends lost 5 bases and 0 bases, in that order; junction bases with no gene match: 8. The germline V gene encodes CDR1 SEHNR and CDR2 FQNEAQ (reference sequence). The CDR3 reads CASSNVGTASTDTQYF. CDR3 bases: TGTGCCAGCAGCAACGTCGGGACAGCTAGCACAGATACGCAGTATTTT.

The chain is built from TRBV29-1 and TRBJ2-3, with 11 bases that match TRBD2. The CDR3 sequence is 12 residues long. CDR1 and CDR2 from the germline V gene are SQVTM and ANQGSEA. The V and J ends lost 8 bases and 9 bases, in that order; junction bases with no gene match: 7. In nucleotides, the CDR3 is TGCAGCATTAGCGGGGGGGCCAACACGCAGTATTTT. Its protein product is CSISGGANTQYF.

The chain couples TRBV5-6 to TRBJ1-2; D is undetermined. Germline lookup yields CDR1 SGHDT and CDR2 YYEEEE. The CDR3 covers 17 residues. Trimming took 0 bases from V and 4 from J, leaving 19 bases between them. This CDR3 reads CASSLEAAYRNSYGYTF. The CDR3 nucleotides read TGTGCCAGCAGCTTGGAGGCGGCATATCGGAATAGCTATGGCTACACCTTC.

The chain joins TRBV5-1 to TRBJ2-2, with 7 bases matching TRBD1. Unmatched junction bases numbered 13, after V lost 4 bases and J lost 4 bases. Germline CDR1 is SGHRS and CDR2 is YFSETQ. CDR3 size: 17 residues. CDR3 DNA: TGCGCCAGCAGCCGCGTCGTAGTGAAGGGGGCCACCGGGGAGCTGTTTTTT. It translates to CASSRVVVKGATGELFF.

V and J are TRBV9 and TRBJ1-2, with D tentatively TRBD1 (5 bases). The CDR3 has 13 residues. Per the germline V gene, CDR1 is SGDLS and CDR2 is YYNGEE. Trimming shortened V by 3 bases and J by 8 bases, and 14 bases separated the two germline ends. CDR3 DNA sequence: TGTGCCAGCAGCGGGGGGGTTGGGCGCGGCTACACCTTC. Amino acid sequence: CASSGGVGRGYTF.

The chain uses TRBV9 and TRBJ1-1; 8 bases agree with TRBD1. The CDR3 is made up of 15 amino acids. CDR1 is SGDLS, CDR2 YYNGEE, per germline. The V and J ends lost 4 bases and 5 bases, in that order; junction bases with no gene match: 10. In nucleotides, the CDR3 is TGTGCCAGCAGCAACCAACAGGGGGAGAGGACTGAAGCTTTCTTT. Translation gives CASSNQQGERTEAFF.

The sample holds a few counts of this clone. J is TRBJ1-5 and V is TRBV12-1; the DNA was not used to check the table's D call, TRBD1. TRBV12-1 is a pseudogene locus. The CDR3 extends over 16 amino acids. The CDR3 sequence: CASSFTYRGGNQPQHF. CDR3 bases: TGTGCCAGCAGCTTTACATACAGGGGAGGCAATCAGCCCCAGCATTTT.

V and J are TRBV6-5 and TRBJ2-3; D not certain. The V end was cut by 2 bases, the J end by 2 bases, with 14 bases between. Germline V gene lookup returns CDR1 MNHEY and CDR2 SVGAGI. This CDR3 has 16 residues. DNA of the CDR3: TGTGCCAGCAGTTACGACAAAATCAAACCCACAGATACGCAGTATTTT. Encoded protein: CASSYDKIKPTDTQYF.

This clone is medium-sized within its sample. The chain couples TRBV5-5 to TRBJ2-7; 7 bases align to TRBD1. Per the germline V gene, CDR1 is SGHKS and CDR2 is YYEKEE (reference sequence). The trim removed 4 bases at V and 4 bases at J, leaving 8 bases unmatched. The length of the CDR3 is 14 residues. The CDR3 bases are TGTGCCAGCAGCCTGCGTGGGACAGATTACGAGCAGTACTTC. This encodes CASSLRGTDYEQYF.

V and J are TRBV7-8 and TRBJ1-4; 8 bases line up with TRBD1. With V trimmed by 2 bases and J by 5 bases, 4 bases remained unmatched. CDR1 is SGHVS and CDR2 is FQNEAQ in the germline V gene. The CDR3 loop spans 15 amino acids. Written as DNA, the CDR3 is TGTGCCAGCAGCTTACGACAGGGGATAAATGAAAAACTGTTTTTT. Its protein product is CASSLRQGINEKLFF.

V and J are TRBV27 and TRBJ1-1; D may be TRBD1 (5 bases). CDR1 is MNHEY, CDR2 SMNVEV, per germline (reference sequence). Trimming shortened V by 0 bases and J by 6 bases, and 20 bases separated the two germline ends. This CDR3 spans 17 amino acids. The CDR3 region has the DNA TGTGCCAGCAGTTTATCGGGCAGGGCGGGGGGAGGAGCTGAAGCTTTCTTT. Translating it yields CASSLSGRAGGGAEAFF.

The chain is built from TRBV7-2 and TRBJ1-5; TRBD1 might be the D (5 bases). Between the trimmed V and J ends, which lost 1 base and 2 bases, there was a span of 12 bases. This CDR3 is 16 amino acids long. Germline-derived CDR1 and CDR2 are SGHTA and FQGNSA. The CDR3 reads CASSLGWGAGNQPQHF. The CDR3 nucleotides are TGTGCCAGCAGCTTAGGATGGGGCGCCGGCAATCAGCCCCAGCATTTT. The complete variable domain, with remaining parts taken from reference TRBV7-2 and TRBJ1-5, reads GAGVSQSPSNKVTEKGKDVELRCDPISGHTALYWYRQSLGQGLEFLIYFQGNSAPDKSGLPSDRFSAERTGGSVSTLTIQRTQQEDSAVYLCASSLGWGAGNQPQHFGDGTRLSIL.